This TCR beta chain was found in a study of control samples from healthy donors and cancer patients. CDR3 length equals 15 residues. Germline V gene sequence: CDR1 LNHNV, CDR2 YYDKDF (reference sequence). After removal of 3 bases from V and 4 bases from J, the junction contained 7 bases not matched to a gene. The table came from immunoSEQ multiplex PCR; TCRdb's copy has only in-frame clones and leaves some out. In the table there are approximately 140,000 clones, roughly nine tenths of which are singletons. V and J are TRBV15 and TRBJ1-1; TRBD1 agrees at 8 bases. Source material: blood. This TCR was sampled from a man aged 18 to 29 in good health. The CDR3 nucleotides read TGTGCCACCAGCAGGGACAGGGTGGAGGTCACTGAAGCTTTCTTT. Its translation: CATSRDRVEVTEAFF.